The source of this T cell receptor (beta chain) is a study of human T cells and chemical hapten exposure (dated by TCRdb to the early 2020s). About the investigation overall: For sensitization, 2% DPC in acetone was applied to a roughly 2 cm by roughly 2 cm area of upper inner arm skin. Blood samples were taken from patients before sensitization (week 0) and at 2, 6 and about 24 weeks after DPC sensitization. In alopecia patients, the study followed how the peripheral blood TCR repertoire changed in vivo over primary and secondary sensitization to diphenylcyclopropenone (DPC), a hapten. The patient cohort, mostly female, included alopecia areata with under or over 50% scalp involvement, alopecia totalis and alopecia universalis. Patch testing was performed on the upper back with Finn chambers containing 0.01% DPC, and the patch tests were scored after 6 days according to International Contact Dermatitis Research Group standards. Patients additionally received weekly therapeutic DPC doses to the scalp throughout the roughly 25-week study period. Blood for TCR sequencing was provided by twenty-nine alopecia patients at one to four time points (pre-sensitization, 2, 6 and 24 weeks). For every blood RNA sample, sequencing covered both the TCR alpha and TCR beta chains. Libraries were pooled for sequencing, and variation in per-sample TCR yields was attributed mainly to small differences in library volumes within the pool.

Broader findings and caveats from the paper: The number of PT1 expanded TCRs positively correlated with patch test score, significant at thresholds 8, 16 and 32 but not 4. Repeated subsampling changed both the strength of the expansion versus patch-test correlation and the threshold at which that correlation became significant. Because every patient had alopecia, a presumed autoimmune disease, the patients' immune response might differ from that of healthy individuals. Compared with pre-sensitization or healthy control sets, expanded TCRs formed significantly more large CDR3 similarity clusters, which is consistent with antigen-driven responses. DPC sensitization did not change how many TCRs were above 1 in 1000 frequency, and no evidence was found of alterations in global repertoire structure.

About this clonotype: Its specific antigen is unknown. No base quality values were provided; no much bigger clone lies one nucleotide off.

The method behind the library was RACE. Sequencing was performed on a NextSeq 500. Library preparation attached unique molecular identifiers to individual cDNA molecules for quantitative, reproducible TCR counting. The authors' pipeline ran thus. A median of approximately 96,000 TCRs per sample was observed, with a range of 23,224 to 690,600. V, J and CDR3 annotation of the TCR reads was performed with the Decombinator software suite. For PS versus PT1 abundance plots, all samples were subsampled to the same number of TCRs (28,000). Expanded TCRs were defined as absent before sensitization and observed at least eight times at the 2-week time point. Through fastp at Q25 and MiXCR, TCRdb rebuilt clones from the public reads, retaining in-frame beta chains. When rows share a CDR3 protein, they turn into one entry using the most common DNA and genes. TCRdb's processing, not the authors', yielded these V and J calls. The table for this sample lists 33,000 or so distinct CDR3 sequences; 10% to 15% of them were counted only once. Around 1.9% of the sample rests with the top ten.

V is pared back by 8 bases and J by 1 base, with 9 bases lying between the germline termini. CDR1 and CDR2 are drawn from the germline V gene (reference sequence): DFQATT, SNEGSKA. The CDR3 goes from the cysteine to the phenylalanine over 12 residues. The sequence is cut down to CDR3 DNA, 36 bases in frame from base 1. The time point label corresponds to: pre-sensitization, week 0. The meaning of the sample's treatment or condition label: therapeutic diphenylcyclopropenone sensitization with weekly scalp DPC. Total RNA was extracted from unfractionated whole blood collected in Tempus Blood RNA tubes. At each patch-test visit, blood was drawn before the patch test was applied. To be eligible, patients had to be aged 18 to 70, diagnosed with alopecia and judged suitable for DPC therapy, while pregnant patients were excluded.

The receptor chain draws on TRBV20-1 and TRBJ1-5; too little of a D gene remains to name it. Sequencing was performed on whole blood, taken in connection with sensitization to the hapten diphenylcyclopropenone (DPC). This receptor was taken from a middle-aged woman with alopecia areata. Some clones in this sample may be carry-over from other donors' samples. The nucleotides read TGCAGTACCTCGGGGAGCAATCAGCCCCAGCATTTT. It specifies CSTSGSNQPQHF.